A single sample is the source of the 6 T cell receptor beta chains below, sequenced in a study of beta chain features in type 1 diabetes. Whole-study results and caveats: TCRB CDR3 length was moderately but significantly reduced in all four CD4+ subsets of Type 1 diabetes patients.

Antigens of these TCRs are unknown. The sequenced template was cDNA made from the entire isolated RNA. Libraries were prepared by immunoSEQ multiplex PCR; TCRdb keeps only in-frame clonotypes and omits some of them. Of 350,000 to 450,000 clones in the sample, over 9.5% are singletons; the top ten hold 0.0095% to 0.012%. The sample consisted of naive CD4+ T cells from blood. The receptors stem from a woman between 18 and 29 years old with type 1 diabetes.

This clone was seen a few times. V gene TRBV18 combines with J gene TRBJ2-7; 8 bases map to TRBD1. Looked up from germline, CDR1 is KGHSH and CDR2 is LQKENI. The CDR3 is 15 amino acids. V shed 3 bases and J 2 bases; nucleotides not matched to a gene: 6. In nucleotides, the CDR3 is TGTGCCAGCTCACCTAGTACAGGGGGAACCTACGAGCAGTACTTC. Translated, it gives CASSPSTGGTYEQYF.

There are a few counts of this clone. This chain uses TRBV6-5 with TRBJ2-7, with a weak D call TRBD2 (5 bases). CDR3 length: 15 residues. V lost 0 bases and J lost 0, with 9 bases in between. Germline lookup yields CDR1 MNHEY and CDR2 SVGAGI. Here the CDR3 DNA reads TGTGCCAGCAGTTACTCGACCGGGATCTCCTACGAGCAGTACTTC. It encodes CASSYSTGISYEQYF.

This clone appeared a few times. The J gene is TRBJ1-3, the V gene TRBV29-1; 10 bases are shared with TRBD1. The CDR3 sequence is 14 residues long. The V segment lost 8 bases and the J segment 2 bases; nucleotides outside the gene matches: 6. Looked up from germline, CDR1 is SQVTM and CDR2 is ANQGSEA. Here the CDR3 reads CSSMTGGPGNTIYF. The CDR3 coding sequence is TGCAGCTCTATGACAGGGGGCCCTGGAAACACCATATATTTT.

This clone has more than one count but fewer than ten. The genes are TRBV9 and TRBJ2-1; 8 bases line up with TRBD2. Germline loops: CDR1 SGDLS, CDR2 YYNGEE. V shed 5 bases, J shed 3 bases, and the junction held 7 bases outside the gene matches. The CDR3 sequence is 15 residues long. The CDR3 sequence is CASSETSVHYNEQFF. DNA for the CDR3: TGTGCCAGCAGTGAGACTAGCGTGCACTACAATGAGCAGTTCTTC. Filled out from reference TRBV9 and TRBJ2-1, the complete variable domain reads DSGVTQTPKHLITATGQRVTLRCSPRSGDLSVYWYQQSLDQGLQFLIQYYNGEERAKGNILERFSAQQFPDLHSELNLSSLELGDSALYFCASSETSVHYNEQFFGPGTRLTVL.

V gene TRBV4-1 combines with J gene TRBJ1-2; 7 bases match TRBD1. J gave up 2 bases and V 3 bases, and 3 bases lay outside the gene matches. CDR3 length: 14 residues. Per germline, CDR1 MGHRA and CDR2 YSYEKL. For the CDR3, the DNA is TGCGCCAGCAGCCACGGCAGGGGGAACTATGGCTACACCTTC. Encoded protein: CASSHGRGNYGYTF.

This clone was observed a handful of times. The V and J genes are TRBV7-8 and TRBJ2-5, with D maybe TRBD1 (5 bases). Trimming took 3 bases from V and 4 from J, leaving 12 bases between them. This CDR3 is 14 amino acids long. Germline V lookup: CDR1 SGHVS, CDR2 FQNEAQ. The CDR3 nucleotides are TGTGCCAGCAGCTTCGAAGGAAGGGGAGAGACCCAGTACTTC. Residues: CASSFEGRGETQYF.